This T cell receptor beta chain was obtained from a study of T cell repertoires in cytomegalovirus infection. About the study: Public TCR beta signature analysis indicated the presence of both CMV infection and matching HLA type.

This CDR3 region has 17 residues. V lost 4 bases and J lost 4, with 21 bases in between. The V gene's germline CDR1 is SGDLS and CDR2 YYNGEE. This clonotype has more than one count but fewer than ten. Its antigen is as yet unknown. A single record per CDR3 protein comes from TCRdb applying MiXCR to the reads. The sample carries hundreds of thousands of distinct CDR3 sequences, 30% to 35% recorded once. This sample comprised cultured CD8+ T cells from PBMCs, obtained from culture after CMV antigen stimulation. The rearrangement joins TRBV9 to TRBJ2-1; TRBD1 might be the D (7 bases). This receptor was identified in a human donor in good health (CMV status not recorded). Some clones in this sample may be carry-over from other donors' samples. In DNA, the CDR3 is TGTGCCAGCAGCCTCCGGGGGTGGGACAGCAGTTACAATGAGCAGTTCTTC. This sequence encodes CASSLRGWDSSYNEQFF.